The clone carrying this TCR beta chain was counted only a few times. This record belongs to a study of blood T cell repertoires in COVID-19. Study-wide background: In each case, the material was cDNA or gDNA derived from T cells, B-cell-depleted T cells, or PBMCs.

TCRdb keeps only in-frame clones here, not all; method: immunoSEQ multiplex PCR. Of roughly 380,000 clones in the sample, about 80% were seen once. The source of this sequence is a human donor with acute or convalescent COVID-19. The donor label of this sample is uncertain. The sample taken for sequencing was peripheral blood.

The CDR3 nucleotides read TGCGCCAGCAGCCCCGATTCGACAGGGCTCTTTCTCTATGGTGGCTACACCTTC. The encoded protein is CASSPDSTGLFLYGGYTF. The rearrangement joins TRBV4-1 to TRBJ1-2, with 7 bases that match TRBD1. J gave up 7 bases and V 4 bases, and 21 bases lay outside the gene matches. The CDR3 is made up of 18 amino acids. Looked up from germline, CDR1 is MGHRA and CDR2 is YSYEKL.